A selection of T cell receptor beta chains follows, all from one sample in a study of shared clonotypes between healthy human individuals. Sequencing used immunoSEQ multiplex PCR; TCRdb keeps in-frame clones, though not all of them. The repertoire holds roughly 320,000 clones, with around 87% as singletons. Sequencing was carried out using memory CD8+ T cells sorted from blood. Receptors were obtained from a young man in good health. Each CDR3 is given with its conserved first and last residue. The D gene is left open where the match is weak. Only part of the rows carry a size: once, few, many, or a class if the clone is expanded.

CARSITHSPLHGVYF | TGTGCCAGAAGCATCACCCACTCGCCGCTACACGGGGTGTACTTC | TRBJ2-7 | NA | TRBV5-3 | NA
CASSDLQGGETQYF | TGTGCTAGCAGCGACCTACAGGGGGGAGAGACCCAGTACTTC | TRBJ2-5 | TRBD1 | TRBV7-7 | NA
CASSVGPSGGDTQYF | TGTGCCAGCAGCGTAGGGCCTAGCGGGGGGGATACGCAGTATTTT | TRBJ2-3 | TRBD2 | TRBV9 | NA
CASSQDRLIYNEQFF | TGTGCCAGCAGCCAAGATAGACTGATCTACAATGAGCAGTTCTTC | TRBJ2-1 | NA | TRBV4-2 | NA
CASSAGLAGGPDTQYF | TGTGCCAGCAGTGCGGGACTAGCGGGGGGGCCAGATACGCAGTATTTT | TRBJ2-3 | TRBD2 | TRBV6-4 | NA
CASSILAGTDTQYF | TGTGCCAGTAGTATACTAGCGGGCACAGATACGCAGTATTTT | TRBJ2-3 | TRBD2 | TRBV19 | few
CASTLDRRTEAFF | TGTGCCAGCACCTTGGACAGGAGGACTGAAGCTTTCTTT | TRBJ1-1 | TRBD1 | TRBV6-5 | NA
CASSKGTAVNQPQHF | TGTGCCAGCAGCAAGGGGACAGCCGTCAATCAGCCCCAGCATTTT | TRBJ1-5 | TRBD1 | TRBV7-3 | NA
CASRLSGYYEQYF | TGTGCCAGCAGACTGAGCGGGTACTACGAGCAGTACTTC | TRBJ2-7 | NA | TRBV6-1 | NA
CASSQEGYLNTIYF | TGCGCCAGCAGCCAAGAGGGCTACTTAAACACCATATATTTT | TRBJ1-3 | NA | TRBV4-1 | NA
CASGTGGPYNEQFF | TGTGCCAGCGGCACCGGAGGGCCCTACAATGAGCAGTTCTTC | TRBJ2-1 | NA | TRBV7-9 | NA
CASSKGQGSDQPQHF | TGTGCCAGCAGCAAAGGACAGGGATCGGATCAGCCCCAGCATTTT | TRBJ1-5 | NA | TRBV21-1 | NA
CASSEWTLNQPQHF | TGTGCCAGCAGTGAATGGACATTAAATCAGCCCCAGCATTTT | TRBJ1-5 | NA | TRBV25-1 | NA
CAWSRNSEAFF | TGTGCCTGGAGTAGAAATAGTGAAGCTTTCTTT | TRBJ1-1 | NA | TRBV30 | NA
CASSHYTGSDTQYF | TGTGCCAGCAGCCACTATACAGGGAGTGATACGCAGTATTTT | TRBJ2-3 | NA | TRBV9 | NA
CASSFDGGQGSVLGSGEQFF | TGTGCCAGCAGTTTTGATGGCGGACAGGGGTCTGTTCTCGGGTCGGGTGAGCAGTTCTTC | TRBJ2-1 | TRBD1 | TRBV28 | once
CASSVAGAMNSPLHF | TGTGCCAGCAGCGTAGCCGGGGCGATGAATTCACCCCTCCACTTT | TRBJ1-6 | NA | TRBV9 | NA
CASTTHSGADGYTF | TGTGCCAGCACCACACACTCCGGGGCCGATGGCTACACCTTC | TRBJ1-2 | NA | TRBV7-9 | NA
CASSPPQGNTEAFF | TGTGCCAGCTCACCTCCACAGGGGAACACTGAAGCTTTCTTT | TRBJ1-1 | NA | TRBV18 | NA
CASSLSSSSYEQYF | TGTGCCAGCAGTTTATCCTCCAGCTCCTACGAGCAGTACTTC | TRBJ2-7 | NA | TRBV27 | once
CSVEGDADEQYF | TGCAGCGTGGAGGGCGACGCAGACGAGCAGTACTTC | TRBJ2-7 | NA | TRBV29-1 | NA
CASAHEKANSYEQYF | TGTGCCAGCGCACACGAGAAAGCTAACTCCTACGAGCAGTACTTC | TRBJ2-7 | NA | TRBV5-6 | NA
CASSLTVGATYEQYF | TGCGCCAGCAGCTTGACCGTCGGGGCGACCTACGAGCAGTACTTC | TRBJ2-7 | NA | TRBV5-1 | NA
CASGNRVLSTGELFF | TGTGCCAGCGGGAACAGGGTCCTGAGTACCGGGGAGCTGTTTTTT | TRBJ2-2 | NA | TRBV19 | NA
CASSTGSSYEQYF | TGTGCCAGCAGCACAGGGAGCTCCTACGAGCAGTACTTC | TRBJ2-7 | NA | TRBV5-6 | NA
CASSWDRGTEAFF | TGTGCCAGCAGTTGGGACAGGGGGACTGAAGCTTTCTTT | TRBJ1-1 | TRBD1 | TRBV2 | NA
CASSYSMGEPNYGYTF | TGTGCCAGCAGTTACTCGATGGGGGAACCTAACTATGGCTACACCTTC | TRBJ1-2 | NA | TRBV6-6 | NA
CASSSLLDTQYF | TGTGCCAGCAGCTCCCTCTTGGATACGCAGTATTTT | TRBJ2-3 | NA | TRBV11-2 | NA
CASSESPWGLNYGYTF | TGTGCCAGCAGTGAATCGCCTTGGGGCTTGAACTATGGCTACACCTTC | TRBJ1-2 | NA | TRBV6-1 | NA
CASSPSGTTEAFF | TGTGCCAGCAGCCCGAGTGGGACCACGGAAGCTTTCTTT | TRBJ1-1 | NA | TRBV9 | NA
CASSPWGALNTEAFF | TGTGCCAGCAGCCCGTGGGGGGCACTGAACACTGAAGCTTTCTTT | TRBJ1-1 | NA | TRBV11-2 | NA
CASSFRAEGYEQYF | TGTGCCAGCAGCTTTAGGGCCGAGGGGTACGAGCAGTACTTC | TRBJ2-7 | NA | TRBV7-6 | NA
CASSSPVWDEQFF | TGTGCCAGCAGTTCCCCAGTCTGGGATGAGCAGTTCTTC | TRBJ2-1 | NA | TRBV27 | NA
CASSQGTGGNYGYTF | TGTGCCAGCAGTCAAGGGACAGGGGGAAACTATGGCTACACCTTC | TRBJ1-2 | TRBD1 | TRBV6-6 | NA
CASSQSVYYGYTF | TGCGCCAGCAGCCAATCGGTATACTATGGCTACACCTTC | TRBJ1-2 | NA | TRBV4-3 | once
CASSSGGYYEQYF | TGTGCCAGCAGCTCAGGGGGCTATTACGAGCAGTACTTC | TRBJ2-7 | TRBD1 | TRBV6-1 | NA
CSVDAGEGQETQYF | TGCAGCGTTGATGCGGGAGAGGGGCAAGAGACCCAGTACTTC | TRBJ2-5 | TRBD2 | TRBV29-1 | NA
CASSWTASSGANVLTF | TGTGCCAGCAGCTGGACAGCTTCCTCTGGGGCCAACGTCCTGACTTTC | TRBJ2-6 | NA | TRBV5-4 | NA
CASSNTRGGYTF | TGTGCCAGCAGTAATACCAGGGGCGGCTACACCTTC | TRBJ1-2 | NA | TRBV6-5 | NA
CASSSRWGGLDSYEQYF | TGTGCCAGCAGTTCCCGGTGGGGGGGGCTGGACTCGTACGAGCAGTACTTC | TRBJ2-7 | NA | TRBV27 | NA
CSAWGSSSYNEQFF | TGCAGCGCCTGGGGGTCGAGCTCCTACAATGAGCAGTTCTTC | TRBJ2-1 | NA | TRBV29-1 | NA
CASSFGHEQYF | TGTGCCAGCAGTTTCGGGCACGAGCAGTACTTC | TRBJ2-7 | NA | TRBV28 | NA
CASSQSRSGGISYEQYF | TGCGCCAGCAGCCAATCTCGTTCAGGGGGAATCTCCTACGAGCAGTACTTC | TRBJ2-7 | TRBD1 | TRBV4-3 | NA
CASGTGGNQPQHF | TGTGCCAGCGGTACAGGGGGCAATCAGCCCCAGCATTTT | TRBJ1-5 | TRBD1 | TRBV27 | NA
CASSSDRETSSYEQYF | TGTGCCAGCAGCTCCGACAGAGAAACATCAAGCTACGAGCAGTACTTC | TRBJ2-7 | NA | TRBV13 | NA
CSGTTGPKRGYTF | TGCAGCGGAACGACAGGGCCCAAACGGGGCTACACCTTC | TRBJ1-2 | TRBD1 | TRBV29-1 | NA
CASSPPGREEQYF | TGTGCCAGCAGCCCGCCGGGCAGGGAGGAGCAGTACTTC | TRBJ2-7 | NA | TRBV7-9 | NA
CASSLQQHDEQYF | TGCGCCAGCAGCTTGCAGCAACACGACGAGCAGTACTTC | TRBJ2-7 | NA | TRBV5-1 | few